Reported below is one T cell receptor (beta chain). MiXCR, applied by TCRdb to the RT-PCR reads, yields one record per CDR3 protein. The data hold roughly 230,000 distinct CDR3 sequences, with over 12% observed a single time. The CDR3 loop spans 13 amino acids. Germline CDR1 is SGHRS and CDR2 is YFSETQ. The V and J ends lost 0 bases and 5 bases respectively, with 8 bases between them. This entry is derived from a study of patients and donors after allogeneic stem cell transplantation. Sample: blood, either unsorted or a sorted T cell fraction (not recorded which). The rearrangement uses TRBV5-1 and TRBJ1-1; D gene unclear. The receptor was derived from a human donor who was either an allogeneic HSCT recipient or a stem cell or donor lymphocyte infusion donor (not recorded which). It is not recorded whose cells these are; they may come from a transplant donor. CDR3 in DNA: TGCGCCAGCAGCTTGGAGTCCCTTACTGAAGCTTTCTTT. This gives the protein CASSLESLTEAFF.